Each of the 13 T cell receptor beta chains below was sequenced from the same sample in a study of graft-versus-host responses after intestinal transplantation. Which antigens these TCRs recognize remains unknown. Sequenced by immunoSEQ multiplex PCR; TCRdb stores in-frame clones only, minus some. Counted here are fewer than 95,000 clones, just under 95% occurring once; the ten biggest clones make up less than 0.6%. The sequencing here drew on unstimulated CD8+ T cells sorted from spleen or lymph node cells, taken before intestinal transplant. These receptors all come from a human donor who received an intestinal transplant.

The chain links TRBV7-8 to TRBJ2-3, with 8 bases matching TRBD2. Germline assignment: CDR1 SGHVS and CDR2 FQNEAQ. CDR3 length: 15 amino acids. Trimming took 6 bases from V and 2 from J; bases not matched to a gene: 7. CDR3 sequence (DNA): TGTGCCAGCAGAATTAGCGGGACACCCACAGATACGCAGTATTTT. Its translation is CASRISGTPTDTQYF. Drawing the rest from reference TRBV7-8 and TRBJ2-3, the complete variable domain is GAGVSQSPRYKVAKRGQDVALRCDPISGHVSLFWYQQALGQGPEFLTYFQNEAQLDKSGLPSDRFFAERPEGSVSTLKIQRTQQEDSAVYLCASRISGTPTDTQYFGPGTRLTVL.

The CDR3 reads CSGDSFNEQFF. The CDR3 bases are TGCAGCGGGGACAGTTTCAATGAGCAGTTCTTC. The V gene is TRBV29-1, the J gene TRBJ2-1; 7 nucleotides align to TRBD1. Germline V CDR1 and CDR2: SQVTM, ANQGSEA. Trimming at V came to 7 bases and at J to 6 bases, leaving 3 bases not matched to a gene. This CDR3 has 11 amino acids.

This clone was seen only once. This rearrangement joins TRBV13 to TRBJ2-3; 8 nucleotides align to TRBD2. The CDR3 totals 17 residues. The germline CDR1 and CDR2 sequences are PRHDT and FYEKMQ (reference sequence). J gave up 2 bases and V 2 bases, and 9 bases lay outside the gene matches. The CDR3 is CASSLRGLAGPTDTQYF. CDR3 DNA sequence: TGTGCCAGCAGCTTACGAGGACTAGCAGGACCCACAGATACGCAGTATTTT.

DNA for the CDR3: TGTGCCAGCAGTGTCAAGACAGGGCGACGCGATCAGCCCCAGCATTTT. This codes for CASSVKTGRRDQPQHF. The chain is built from TRBV6-4 and TRBJ1-5, with 7 bases matching TRBD1. The CDR3 is made up of 16 amino acids. Germline lookup yields CDR1 MRHNA and CDR2 SNTAGT. The trim removed 4 bases at V and 5 bases at J, leaving 11 bases unmatched.

The J gene is TRBJ1-5, the V gene TRBV28, with D unclear. This CDR3 has 13 residues. V lost 3 bases and J 7 bases, leaving 10 bases between the germline ends. The V gene's germline CDR1 is MDHEN and CDR2 SYDVKM. The CDR3 reads CASSLRVGQPQHF. CDR3 sequence (DNA): TGTGCCAGCAGTTTGAGGGTGGGGCAGCCCCAGCATTTT.

This clone was detected once. This sequence joins TRBV5-4 and TRBJ1-2; 9 bases map to TRBD1. V was clipped by 3 bases and J by 5 bases; unmatched bases: 5. Germline CDR1 reads SGHNT; CDR2 reads YYREEE (reference sequence). CDR3 length: 14 amino acids. CDR3 amino acids: CASSSDRGVYGYTF. CDR3 DNA sequence: TGTGCCAGCAGCTCGGACAGGGGAGTTTATGGCTACACCTTC.

The rearrangement links TRBV19 to TRBJ2-7; D is possibly TRBD2 (6 bases). Trimming removed 6 bases at V and 0 bases at J, with 15 bases between. In germline, CDR1 is LNHDA, CDR2 SQIVND (reference sequence). The CDR3 contains 15 residues. Here the CDR3 reads CASSEGTSSSYEQYF. In nucleotides, the CDR3 is TGTGCCAGTAGCGAAGGGACTTCCTCCTCCTACGAGCAGTACTTC.

The chain couples TRBV9 to TRBJ2-1, with 7 bases lining up with TRBD2. CDR1 is SGDLS, CDR2 YYNGEE, per germline. The CDR3 covers 16 residues. V trimming: 3 bases; J trimming: 4 bases; junction bases outside the gene matches: 10. CDR3 nucleotide sequence: TGTGCCAGCAGCGCAACCGGGACTACAGGATACAATGAGCAGTTCTTC. Residues: CASSATGTTGYNEQFF.

The chain combines TRBV7-9 with TRBJ2-1, with TRBD2 matching 7 bases. In germline, CDR1 is SEHNR, CDR2 FQNEAQ (reference sequence). Trimming cost V 1 base and J 2 bases; bases outside gene matches: 5. The CDR3 contains 16 residues. The CDR3 region is CASSLVGLGAYNEQFF. In DNA form, the CDR3 reads TGTGCCAGCAGCTTAGTTGGACTAGGGGCCTACAATGAGCAGTTCTTC.

For the CDR3, the DNA is TGTGCCAGTAGTATTTATGGAGAGGGGGAGACAAGAGATGGCTACACCTTC. Its translation is CASSIYGEGETRDGYTF. The V call is TRBV19, the J call TRBJ1-2; weak D call: TRBD1 (6 bases). This CDR3 region has 17 residues. V lost 3 bases to trimming and J lost 6 bases, with 23 bases between them. The germline CDR1 and CDR2 sequences are LNHDA and SQIVND (reference sequence).

This chain joins TRBV10-2 and TRBJ2-4; TRBD2 aligns across 7 bases. The trim removed 3 bases at V and 5 bases at J, leaving 4 bases unmatched. CDR3 length: 14 residues. The germline V gene has CDR1 WSHSY and CDR2 SAAADI. The CDR3 sequence: CASSESGEQNIQYF. DNA for the CDR3: TGCGCCAGCAGTGAAAGCGGGGAACAAAACATTCAGTACTTC.

The chain has TRBV4-1 and TRBJ2-1; unclear D gene. Germline V gene lookup returns CDR1 MGHRA and CDR2 YSYEKL. The V end lost 2 bases, the J end lost 0 bases, and 11 bases lay between the germline ends. The CDR3 covers 16 residues. DNA of the CDR3: TGCGCCAGCAGCCAACCTGACTTGAGCTCCTACAATGAGCAGTTCTTC. Translated: CASSQPDLSSYNEQFF.

The gene calls are TRBV5-1 and TRBJ2-7, with D tentatively TRBD1 (6 bases). The CDR3 length is 19 residues. The V gene lost 7 bases and the J gene lost 4 bases, with 33 bases spanning the gap. Germline V gene sequence: CDR1 SGHRS, CDR2 YFSETQ. The CDR3 nucleotides are TGCGCCAGCTCGCCCCTCGGGTCAGGGGCTTCAGGGCTTCCATACGAGCAGTACTTC. Its protein product is CASSPLGSGASGLPYEQYF.